The rows below give T cell receptor beta chains drawn from one sample of a study of cytomegalovirus exposure and HLA in healthy donors. Clones were sequenced by immunoSEQ multiplex PCR, and TCRdb holds only the in-frame ones, with some missing. Of 200,000 or so clones detected, around nine tenths appear once; the ten largest clones hold 1.5% to 2.5%. The sequenced material came from PBMCs. The receptors originated from a woman aged 18-35 years in good health and CMV-seropositive. CDR3s include the opening cysteine and the closing phenylalanine or tryptophan. D genes are given only for firm matches. Clone size is given for some rows only: seen once, a few or many times, or a class if the clone is expanded.

v_call	j_call	d_call	clone_size	cdr3_length	cdr3_nt	cdr3_aa
TRBV28	TRBJ2-7	TRBD2	.	14	TGTGCCGCAGGTCCTAGCGGGAGACAATACGAGCAGTACTTC	CAAGPSGRQYEQYF
TRBV5-4	TRBJ2-1	TRBD2	.	15	TGTGCCAGCAGCTTCTTGGCTAGCGGGAGCGATGAGCAGTTCTTC	CASSFLASGSDEQFF
TRBV4-1	TRBJ2-1	.	.	16	TGCGCCAGCAGCCAACGGTCTAGCGACCTCTACAATGAGCAGTTCTTC	CASSQRSSDLYNEQFF
TRBV11-2	TRBJ2-2	TRBD2	.	16	TGTGCCAGCAGCTTAGACGGACTAGCGGGAGGCCGGGGGCTGTTTTTT	CASSLDGLAGGRGLFF
TRBV4-2	TRBJ2-3	TRBD2	.	21	TGTGCCAGCAGCCATGACACTCTAACCTCGACTAGCGGGAGTGGCACAGATACGCAGTATTTT	CASSHDTLTSTSGSGTDTQYF
TRBV5-1	TRBJ2-7	TRBD1	.	14	TGCGCCAGCAGCTTGCAGCCAGGGGGCTCAGAGCAGTACTTC	CASSLQPGGSEQYF
TRBV9	TRBJ2-7	TRBD2	once	17	TGTGCCAGCAGCGTAGGCGGCGGGAGAGTAATACCCTACGAGCAGTACTTC	CASSVGGGRVIPYEQYF
TRBV28	TRBJ2-3	.	once	12	TGTGCCAGCGGGACACCGACAGATACGCAGTATTTT	CASGTPTDTQYF
TRBV9	TRBJ2-7	.	.	14	TGTGCCAGCAGCGTAGTTGGCAGCTCCTACGAGCAGTACTTC	CASSVVGSSYEQYF
TRBV11-2	TRBJ2-1	TRBD2	.	15	TGTGCCAGCAGATCCAGCGGGAGGGCCTACAATGAGCAGTTCTTC	CASRSSGRAYNEQFF
TRBV27	TRBJ1-5	.	.	14	TGTGCCAGCAGTTTAACGGGACTCAATCAGCCCCAGCATTTT	CASSLTGLNQPQHF
TRBV27	TRBJ2-1	TRBD2	once	14	TGTGCCAGCAGTCTAGCGGGGTCTTACAATGAGCAGTTCTTC	CASSLAGSYNEQFF
TRBV4-1	TRBJ1-1	TRBD1	once	15	TGCGCCAGCAGCCAAGAAGGGCAGGGGGGCACTGAAGCTTTCTTT	CASSQEGQGGTEAFF
TRBV28	TRBJ2-2	.	.	15	TGTGCCAGCAGAACGGAACTAGCGAACACCGGGGAGCTGTTTTTT	CASRTELANTGELFF
TRBV27	TRBJ1-4	.	.	11	TGTGCGTGGGGCAGGGGCGAAAAACTGTTTTTT	CAWGRGEKLFF
TRBV29-1	TRBJ2-1	TRBD2	.	15	TGCAGCGTTGATCCGGAGTCTAGCGGGAGTAATGAGCAGTTCTTC	CSVDPESSGSNEQFF
TRBV28	TRBJ2-7	TRBD1	.	15	TGTGCCAGCCGATACAGGACAGGGGTATTTTACGAGCAGTACTTC	CASRYRTGVFYEQYF
TRBV7-2	TRBJ2-1	TRBD1	.	12	TGTGCCAGCAGCTTAGAAGACAGGGCTCGGTTCTTC	CASSLEDRARFF
TRBV4-2	TRBJ2-5	.	.	15	TGTGCCAGCAGCCAAGATCAGCGGAATCAAGAGACCCAGTACTTC	CASSQDQRNQETQYF
TRBV7-9	TRBJ1-1	.	.	14	TGTGCCAGCACACCGGGGGGCGTGCACACTGAAGCTTTCTTT	CASTPGGVHTEAFF